These 19 T cell receptor beta chains came from one sample sequenced in a study of cytomegalovirus exposure and HLA in healthy donors. Primers for the PCR totalled 60 Vbeta and 13 Jbeta. Generated by immunoSEQ multiplex PCR, the TCRdb table keeps only in-frame clones and is missing some. This sample has 150,000 to 200,000 clones, with 75% to 90% found just once. The source material was PBMCs. The source is a man aged 18 to 35 in good health and CMV-seropositive.

This clone was observed once. The rearrangement joins TRBV7-9 to TRBJ2-1; 11 bases fit TRBD2. Germline V lookup: CDR1 SEHNR, CDR2 FQNEAQ (reference sequence). The CDR3 loop spans 16 amino acids. J gave up 7 bases and V 5 bases, and 10 bases lay outside the gene matches. This CDR3 is CASSPGIAGGRNEQFF. Written as DNA, the CDR3 is TGTGCCAGCAGCCCTGGTATAGCGGGGGGGAGAAATGAGCAGTTCTTC. Drawing the rest from reference TRBV7-9 and TRBJ2-1, the complete variable domain is DTGVSQNPRHKITKRGQNVTFRCDPISEHNRLYWYRQTLGQGPEFLTYFQNEAQLEKSRLLSDRFSAERPKGSFSTLEIQRTEQGDSAMYLCASSPGIAGGRNEQFFGPGTRLTVL.

This rearrangement joins TRBV4-3 to TRBJ2-7; 14 bases match TRBD2. CDR3 length: 19 residues. The J segment lost 5 bases and the V segment lost 0 bases, leaving 12 bases of the junction unmatched. The V gene's germline CDR1 is LGHNA and CDR2 YSLEER. CDR3 in amino acids: CASSQDTWTSGGIADEQYF. CDR3 DNA: TGCGCCAGCAGCCAAGATACCTGGACTAGCGGGGGGATTGCGGACGAGCAGTACTTC.

V usage is TRBV28 and J usage is TRBJ2-7; a weak D match, TRBD2 (5 bases). V gave up 2 bases and J gave up 4 bases, with 9 bases separating them. This CDR3 is built from 13 residues. Germline loops: CDR1 MDHEN, CDR2 SYDVKM. CDR3 sequence (DNA): TGTGCCAGCAGTTTAGGACTTTTGTACGAGCAGTACTTC. This sequence encodes CASSLGLLYEQYF.

The chain employs TRBV7-3 and TRBJ2-2, with TRBD2 identical over 9 bases. The germline V gene has CDR1 SGHTA and CDR2 FQGTGA. V was clipped by 2 bases and J by 3 bases; unmatched bases: 1. The CDR3 runs to 15 residues. Here the CDR3 reads CASSLAGGDTGELFF. CDR3 coding DNA: TGTGCCAGCAGCTTAGCGGGGGGGGACACCGGGGAGCTGTTTTTT.

This chain connects TRBV27 to TRBJ1-2, with TRBD1 as a possible D gene (5 bases). Deletions cut 8 bases from V and 4 bases from J, with 14 bases between. The length of the CDR3 is 13 residues. The V gene's germline CDR1 is MNHEY and CDR2 SMNVEV (reference sequence). The CDR3 DNA reads as TGTGCCAGCCGCGGGACCGCCCGCTATGGCTACACCTTC. The encoded protein is CASRGTARYGYTF.

V usage is TRBV12-5 and J usage is TRBJ1-1; maybe TRBD1 (6 bases). Trimming left V 6 bases short and J 4 bases short, with 12 bases between. Germline V gene lookup returns CDR1 LGHNT and CDR2 FRNRAP. This CDR3 has 13 residues. CDR3 in amino acids: CASGQGRATEAFF. The CDR3 bases are TGTGCTAGTGGACAGGGAAGGGCCACTGAAGCTTTCTTT.

As for this clone: Germline and junction disagree at one end, which may indicate a read error. This chain joins TRBV7-9 and TRBJ2-7; D may be TRBD1 (6 bases). This CDR3 is 16 amino acids long. Per germline, CDR1 SEHNR and CDR2 FQNEAQ (reference sequence). Here the CDR3 reads CSSSPSSRTVIYEQYF. CDR3 bases: TGTTCCAGCAGCCCTTCGAGCCGGACAGTAATCTACGAGCAGTACTTC.

The V gene is TRBV10-2, the J gene TRBJ2-2; D gene unclear. Germline lookup yields CDR1 WSHSY and CDR2 SAAADI. With 3 bases removed from V and 0 bases from J, the gap between germline ends came to 11 bases. The length of the CDR3 is 16 residues. CDR3 coding DNA: TGCGCCAGCAGTGACGCTAACAGAGCGAACACCGGGGAGCTGTTTTTT. This sequence encodes CASSDANRANTGELFF.

This sequence joins TRBV5-4 and TRBJ2-5; 13 positions match TRBD2. Trimming at V came to 4 bases and at J to 2 bases, leaving 2 bases not matched to a gene. Per the germline V gene, CDR1 is SGHNT and CDR2 is YYREEE (reference sequence). The CDR3 consists of 15 residues. CDR3: CASSRTSGGQETQYF. The DNA for the CDR3 is TGTGCCAGCAGCCGGACTAGCGGGGGTCAAGAGACCCAGTACTTC.

This clone was detected once. J is TRBJ2-7 and V is TRBV25-1, with unresolved D. Germline assignment: CDR1 MGHDK and CDR2 SYGVNS. Deletions cut 6 bases from V and 2 bases from J, with 5 bases between. The CDR3 consists of 11 residues. The CDR3 bases are TGTGCCAGCAGCCCGGCCTACGAGCAGTACTTC. It yields the protein CASSPAYEQYF.

The chain is built from TRBV5-6 and TRBJ1-1; perhaps TRBD1 as D (6 bases). CDR3 size: 13 residues. Per germline, CDR1 SGHDT and CDR2 YYEEEE. Trimming stripped 6 bases from V and 8 bases from J, with 17 bases between. CDR3 nucleotides: TGTGCCAGCAAGCCAGGGGATATTACGGAAGCTTTCTTT. Translated, it gives CASKPGDITEAFF.

This chain links TRBV5-1 with TRBJ1-4; D not certain. Trimming cost V 0 bases and J 12 bases, with 9 bases left between them. Germline CDR1 reads SGHRS; CDR2 reads YFSETQ. This CDR3 is 12 amino acids long. In nucleotides, the CDR3 is TGCGCCAGCAGCTTGGAGGCCGGAGAACTGTTTTTT. Translated, it gives CASSLEAGELFF.

The J gene is TRBJ1-2, the V gene TRBV27; TRBD1 agrees at 11 bases. Germline CDR1 reads MNHEY; CDR2 reads SMNVEV (reference sequence). Trimming removed 4 bases from V and 2 bases from J; junction bases left unmatched: 0. The CDR3 totals 14 residues. The CDR3 reads CASSWDRGNYGYTF. The CDR3 region has the DNA TGTGCCAGCAGTTGGGACAGGGGGAACTATGGCTACACCTTC.

V gene TRBV27 combines with J gene TRBJ2-7; possible D gene TRBD2, 5 bases. Germline V gene data show CDR1 as MNHEY and CDR2 as SMNVEV (reference sequence). The length of the CDR3 is 15 residues. Deletions cut 4 bases from V and 3 bases from J, with 16 bases between. In DNA form, the CDR3 reads TGTGCCAGCAGTTCTGGGATTTACGCGGGCTACGAGCAGTACTTC. Translated, it gives CASSSGIYAGYEQYF.

The chain joins TRBV7-2 to TRBJ2-3; D not certain. The CDR3 runs to 15 residues. V was pared by 5 bases and J by 3 bases, with 15 bases between. Germline V lookup: CDR1 SGHTA, CDR2 FQGNSA. The CDR3 here is CASSVTTGYTDTQYF. The CDR3 nucleotides are TGTGCCAGCAGCGTGACGACTGGGTATACAGATACGCAGTATTTT.

The CDR3 here is CASSLGGSDTQYF. The DNA of the CDR3 is TGTGCCAGCAGTTTAGGGGGGTCAGATACGCAGTATTTT. The chain uses TRBV27 and TRBJ2-3; possibly TRBD2 for D (6 bases). V lost 2 bases and J 4 bases, leaving 7 bases between the germline ends. Germline V gene sequence: CDR1 MNHEY, CDR2 SMNVEV (reference sequence). The CDR3 covers 13 residues.

V usage is TRBV14 and J usage is TRBJ2-7; 8 bases align to TRBD2. Trimming took 1 base from V and 3 from J; bases not matched to a gene: 8. The CDR3 consists of 16 residues. Germline V gives CDR1 SGHDN, CDR2 FVKESK. The CDR3 bases are TGTGCCAGCAGCCAAGTGAGCACTAGCGGTCGCTACGAGCAGTACTTC. Translation gives CASSQVSTSGRYEQYF.

The chain joins TRBV9 to TRBJ2-1; D is possibly TRBD1 (5 bases). The CDR3 is 15 residues long. Trimming took off 0 bases at V and 3 bases at J, with 10 bases between the two ends. CDR1 SGDLS and CDR2 YYNGEE come from the germline V gene. Here the CDR3 reads CASSVASQGYNEQFF. CDR3 bases: TGTGCCAGCAGCGTAGCGTCTCAGGGCTACAATGAGCAGTTCTTC.

The chain has TRBV4-1 and TRBJ2-3, with 7 bases fitting TRBD1. The CDR3 sequence is 15 residues long. V was pared by 0 bases and J by 3 bases, with 3 bases of the junction left unmatched. Per the germline V gene, CDR1 is MGHRA and CDR2 is YSYEKL. Written as DNA, the CDR3 is TGCGCCAGCAGCCAAGAGAGGGGACAGACAGATACGCAGTATTTT. Encoded protein: CASSQERGQTDTQYF.